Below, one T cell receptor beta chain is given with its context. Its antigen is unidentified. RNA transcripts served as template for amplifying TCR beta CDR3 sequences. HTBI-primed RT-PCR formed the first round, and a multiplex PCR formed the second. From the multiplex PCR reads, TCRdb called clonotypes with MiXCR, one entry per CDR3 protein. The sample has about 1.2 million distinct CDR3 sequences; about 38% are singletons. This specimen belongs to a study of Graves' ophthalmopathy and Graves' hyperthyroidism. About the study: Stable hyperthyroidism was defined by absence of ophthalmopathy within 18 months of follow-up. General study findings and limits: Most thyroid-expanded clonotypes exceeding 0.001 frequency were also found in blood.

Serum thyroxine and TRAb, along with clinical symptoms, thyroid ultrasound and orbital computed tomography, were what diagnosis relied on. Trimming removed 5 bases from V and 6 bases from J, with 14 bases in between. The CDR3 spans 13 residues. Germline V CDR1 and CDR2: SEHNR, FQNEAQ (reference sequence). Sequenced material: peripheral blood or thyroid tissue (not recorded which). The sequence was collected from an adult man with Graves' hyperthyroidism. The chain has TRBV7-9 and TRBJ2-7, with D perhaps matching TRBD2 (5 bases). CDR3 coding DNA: TGTGCCAGCAGCCAACCGGGGTTTGGCGAGCAGTACTTC. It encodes CASSQPGFGEQYF.